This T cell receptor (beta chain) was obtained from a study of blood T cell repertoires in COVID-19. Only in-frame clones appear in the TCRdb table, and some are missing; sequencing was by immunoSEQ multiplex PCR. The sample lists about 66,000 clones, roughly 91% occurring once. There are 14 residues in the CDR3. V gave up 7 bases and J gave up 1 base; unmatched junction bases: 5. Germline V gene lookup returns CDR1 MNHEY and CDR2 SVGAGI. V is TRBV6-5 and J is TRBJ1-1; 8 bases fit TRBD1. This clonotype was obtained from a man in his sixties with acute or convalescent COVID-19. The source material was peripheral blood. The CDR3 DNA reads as TGTGCCAGCACAGACAGGGGCGCGAACACTGAAGCTTTCTTT. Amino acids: CASTDRGANTEAFF.